This passage covers 10 T cell receptor beta chains from one sample sequenced in a study of cytomegalovirus exposure and HLA in healthy donors. This PCR relied on a set of 60 Vbeta primers and 13 Jbeta primers. Measured with immunoSEQ multiplex PCR; TCRdb has only the in-frame clones, and not every one. The data show about 160,000 clones, about 80% seen once. Sequencing was done on a sample of PBMCs. These receptors were taken from a man aged 25 to 45 in good health and CMV-seronegative.

This rearrangement joins TRBV27 to TRBJ1-1; 8 nucleotides match TRBD1. The length of the CDR3 is 17 residues. From germline, CDR1 is MNHEY and CDR2 SMNVEV (reference sequence). V was clipped by 8 bases and J by 0 bases; unmatched bases: 14. The CDR3 reads CASSPLPWTGMNTEAFF. The CDR3 DNA reads as TGTGCCAGCTCGCCCCTCCCCTGGACAGGGATGAACACTGAAGCTTTCTTT.

The rearrangement joins TRBV6-5 to TRBJ1-5, with D unclear. Trimming stripped 3 bases from V and 4 bases from J, with 7 bases between. CDR1 and CDR2 from the germline V gene are MNHEY and SVGAGI. The CDR3 length is 13 residues. CDR3 sequence: CASSYGGNQPQHF. DNA of the CDR3: TGTGCCAGCAGTTATGGCGGGAATCAGCCCCAGCATTTT.

This sequence joins TRBV18 and TRBJ2-1, with 14 bases that match TRBD2. The CDR3 is 16 residues long. V lost 0 bases and J lost 9; bases outside the gene matches: 4. Germline V gene lookup returns CDR1 KGHSH and CDR2 LQKENI. CDR3: CASSPPGLAGVGEQFF. In nucleotides, the CDR3 is TGTGCCAGCTCACCACCGGGACTAGCGGGAGTTGGTGAGCAGTTCTTC.

This chain connects TRBV18 to TRBJ2-3; the match to TRBD2 covers 10 bases. The CDR3 loop spans 18 amino acids. Germline V gene data show CDR1 as KGHSH and CDR2 as LQKENI. V shed 0 bases, J shed 0 bases, and the junction held 6 bases outside the gene matches. CDR3 region: CASSPPGLARSSTDTQYF. The CDR3 DNA reads TGTGCCAGCTCACCACCGGGACTAGCGAGATCTAGCACAGATACGCAGTATTTT.

In this sample, this clone turned up once. Its ends do not fully match the called genes, so a read error is possible. J is TRBJ2-5 and V is TRBV6-6; 8 bases match TRBD1. Germline CDR1 is MNHNY and CDR2 is SVGAGI (reference sequence). The CDR3 is 13 amino acids. The CDR3 spells CAGSRGHQETQYF. The CDR3 coding sequence is TGTGCCGGCAGCAGGGGGCACCAAGAGACCCAGTACTTC.

The chain has TRBV7-2 and TRBJ1-1; D is perhaps TRBD1 (5 bases). This CDR3 spans 14 amino acids. CDR1 and CDR2 (germline): SGHTA, FQGNSA. Trimming left V 1 base short and J 1 base short, with 7 bases between. The CDR3 sequence is CASSLGRGNTEAFF. As DNA, the CDR3 is TGTGCCAGCAGCTTAGGAAGGGGGAACACTGAAGCTTTCTTT.

The chain carries TRBV28 and TRBJ2-7, with 8 bases matching TRBD1. The V and J ends lost 11 bases and 6 bases, in that order; junction bases with no gene match: 9. CDR1 is MDHEN and CDR2 is SYDVKM in the germline V gene. The CDR3 sequence is 12 residues long. The CDR3 bases are TGTGCCGTACACAGGGGGTCGGGCGAGCAGTACTTC. It is translated as CAVHRGSGEQYF.

V and J are TRBV28 and TRBJ1-2, with 8 bases that match TRBD1. J gave up 4 bases and V 4 bases, and 5 bases lay outside the gene matches. This CDR3 contains 14 residues. Germline V lookup: CDR1 MDHEN, CDR2 SYDVKM. In nucleotides, the CDR3 is TGTGCCAGCAGTTATGGTGGACAGGGCTATGGCTACACCTTC. Protein: CASSYGGQGYGYTF.

This clone was counted only a few times. J is TRBJ2-7 and V is TRBV18; D call uncertain. This CDR3 is built from 11 residues. Per the germline V gene, CDR1 is KGHSH and CDR2 is LQKENI. V lost 5 bases to trimming and J lost 3 bases, with 5 bases between them. The CDR3 loop reads CASSSGYEQYF. CDR3 DNA sequence: TGTGCCAGCTCATCGGGCTACGAGCAGTACTTC.

The table lists this clone with a few counts. The CDR3 DNA follows: TGTGCCAGCAGTGTTGGCGGATCGCATCCGTTCTACGAGCAGTACTTC. Translation: CASSVGGSHPFYEQYF. This chain links TRBV27 with TRBJ2-7; D remains ambiguous. The CDR3 runs to 16 residues. The germline V and J ends were trimmed by 5 bases and 3 bases, with 20 bases remaining between them. CDR1 MNHEY and CDR2 SMNVEV come from the germline V gene (reference sequence).